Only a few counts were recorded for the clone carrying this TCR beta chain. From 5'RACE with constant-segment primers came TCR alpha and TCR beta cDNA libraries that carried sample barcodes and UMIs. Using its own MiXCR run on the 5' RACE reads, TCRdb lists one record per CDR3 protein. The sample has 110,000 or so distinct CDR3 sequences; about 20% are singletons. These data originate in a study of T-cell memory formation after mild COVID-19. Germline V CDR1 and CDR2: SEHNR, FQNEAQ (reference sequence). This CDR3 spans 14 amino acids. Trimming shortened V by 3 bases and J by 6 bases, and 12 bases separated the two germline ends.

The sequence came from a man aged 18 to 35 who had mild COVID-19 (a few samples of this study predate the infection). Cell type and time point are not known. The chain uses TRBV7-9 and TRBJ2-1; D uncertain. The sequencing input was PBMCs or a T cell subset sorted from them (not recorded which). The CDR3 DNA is TGTGCCAGCAGCTTGGGCAGGTACGGCAATGAGCAGTTCTTC. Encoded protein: CASSLGRYGNEQFF.